The rows below give T cell receptor beta chains drawn from one sample of a study of lymphopenia after photon versus proton radiotherapy. Profiled with immunoSEQ multiplex PCR; TCRdb holds only in-frame clones, not every one. The table has more than 15,000 clones, 84% seen once. The source material was peripheral blood, sampled from a patient treated with photon-based radiotherapy. The source is a woman between 45 and 65 years old with pancreatic cancer. The CDR3 runs from the conserved cysteine through the conserved F or W. D genes are given only for firm matches. Some rows have no size entry. The others give once, few or many, or a class for an expanded clone.

J	V	D	size	DNA	CDR3
TRBJ2-1	TRBV6-1	NA	NA	TGTGCCAGCATTGGATACAATGAGCAGTTCTTC	CASIGYNEQFF
TRBJ2-3	TRBV14	NA	NA	TGTGCCAGCAGCCAAGATTGGGGTAGTACGCAGTATTTT	CASSQDWGSTQYF
TRBJ2-5	TRBV28	TRBD1	NA	TGTGCCAGCAGGTTGTCGGGGACAGGGTCAGAGACCCAGTACTTC	CASRLSGTGSETQYF
TRBJ1-2	TRBV6-4	TRBD1	NA	TGTGCCAGCAGTGCCGGGACAGGCTCTTATGGCTACACCTTC	CASSAGTGSYGYTF
TRBJ2-7	TRBV6-5	NA	medium-sized	TGTGCCAGCAGAGAGGAGTGGGCTTACGAGCAGTACTTC	CASREEWAYEQYF
TRBJ2-1	TRBV14	TRBD1	NA	TGTGCCAGCAGCCAGCGGGCCGGGACAGGGCGAAATGAGCAGTTCTTC	CASSQRAGTGRNEQFF
TRBJ2-3	TRBV9	NA	NA	TGTGCCAGCAGCGCAATAACAGGAAACACAGATACGCAGTATTTT	CASSAITGNTDTQYF
TRBJ2-4	TRBV15	NA	once	TGTGCCACCAGTAATACGGGGCTAGGGTCCAAAAACATTCAGTACTTC	CATSNTGLGSKNIQYF
TRBJ2-3	TRBV7-8	NA	once	TGTGCCAGCAGCCGATCTATAAGCACAGATACGCAGTATTTT	CASSRSISTDTQYF
TRBJ1-1	TRBV9	TRBD1	NA	TGTGCCAGCGGGGGACAGGGCCTTGGCACTGAAGCTTTCTTT	CASGGQGLGTEAFF
TRBJ2-3	TRBV7-2	TRBD2	NA	TGTGCCAGCAGCTTAGCTGGGGGGACTAGCGGGAGTGATACGCAGTATTTT	CASSLAGGTSGSDTQYF
TRBJ2-1	TRBV7-9	TRBD1	NA	TGTGCCAGCAGCTTAGACGACAGGGTTGAGCAGTTCTTC	CASSLDDRVEQFF
TRBJ2-2	TRBV5-6	NA	NA	TGTGCCAGCAGCCCTGGACCCGGGGAGCTGTTTTTT	CASSPGPGELFF
TRBJ2-6	TRBV19	TRBD1	NA	TGTGCCAGTAGTCAGGGGGTCCTCTCGGCTGGGGCCAACGTCCTGACTTTC	CASSQGVLSAGANVLTF
TRBJ1-6	TRBV30	TRBD1	NA	TGTGCCTGGAGGGGACAGGGGCCAGCCCTCCACTTT	CAWRGQGPALHF
TRBJ1-2	TRBV2	NA	NA	TGTGCCAGCACTGAGGACTATGGCTACACCTTC	CASTEDYGYTF
TRBJ2-1	TRBV7-8	TRBD2	NA	TGTGCCAGCAGCTTAGATCGGGCGGGAGTCTACAATGAGCAGTTCTTC	CASSLDRAGVYNEQFF
TRBJ2-2	TRBV4-1	NA	NA	TGCGCCAGCAGCCATGTTTGGACAACGAACACCGGGGAGCTGTTTTTT	CASSHVWTTNTGELFF
TRBJ1-5	TRBV28	NA	NA	TGTGCCAGCAGACCCGGACAGAGTGGTCAGCCCCAGCATTTT	CASRPGQSGQPQHF
TRBJ1-5	TRBV5-4	NA	NA	TGTGCCAGCAGCTTGGGAGAGAGTCAGCCCCAGCATTTT	CASSLGESQPQHF
TRBJ2-7	TRBV7-2	NA	NA	TGTGCCAGCAGCTTAGCGCGTTCCTACGAGCAGTACTTC	CASSLARSYEQYF
TRBJ1-4	TRBV7-9	NA	NA	TGTGCCAGCAGCTTAGCGGCGGCAGTTAATGAAAAACTGTTTTTT	CASSLAAAVNEKLFF
TRBJ2-3	TRBV7-9	TRBD2	NA	TGTGCCAGCACCCCTTTAGGCGGGAGGGCCTCAGATACGCAGTATTTT	CASTPLGGRASDTQYF
TRBJ2-7	TRBV6-5	TRBD2	NA	TGTGCCAGCAGTTACACGGGACTAGCGGAGGCGGAGCAGTACTTC	CASSYTGLAEAEQYF
TRBJ1-1	TRBV4-3	NA	NA	TGCGCCAGCAGCCAGGAAGGGACGGTGAACACTGAAGCTTTCTTT	CASSQEGTVNTEAFF
TRBJ2-5	TRBV28	NA	NA	TGTGCCAGCAGTTTACCGAGGGGATGGGAGACCCAGTACTTC	CASSLPRGWETQYF
TRBJ1-5	TRBV6-6	NA	NA	TGTGCCAGCACCCTAGCCAGGGGCGGCAATCAGCCCCAGCATTTT	CASTLARGGNQPQHF
TRBJ2-7	TRBV7-8	TRBD2	NA	TGTGCCAGCAGCTTACTAGCGGGAGGCCGGAAGGCGAGGGAGCAGTACTTC	CASSLLAGGRKAREQYF
TRBJ2-5	TRBV29-1	NA	NA	TGCAGCGTTGTTGGGGGGACAGTGCCCGCTCCTCGGGGGACCCAGTACTTC	CSVVGGTVPAPRGTQYF
TRBJ2-7	TRBV5-5	TRBD1	once	TGTGCCAGCAGCCTCCTTGGACAGGGCTACGAGCAGTACTTC	CASSLLGQGYEQYF
TRBJ2-3	TRBV5-6	TRBD2	NA	TGTGCCAGCAGCTTGGGGAGCGGGGGATCAGATACGCAGTATTTT	CASSLGSGGSDTQYF
TRBJ2-6	TRBV28	NA	NA	TGTGCCAGCAGGCTGACTGGGGCCAACGTCCTGACTTTC	CASRLTGANVLTF
TRBJ1-5	TRBV7-8	TRBD1	NA	TGTGCCAGCAGCTTAGGGGGACAGCTACTCAATCAGCCCCAGCATTTT	CASSLGGQLLNQPQHF
TRBJ2-7	TRBV27	NA	NA	TGTGCCAGCAGTTGGGGGGCAGCCAGCTCCTACGAGCAGTACTTC	CASSWGAASSYEQYF
TRBJ1-5	TRBV28	TRBD1	few	TGTGCCAGCAGTGGAGCGACAGGGGGGGGACAGCCCCAGCATTTT	CASSGATGGGQPQHF
TRBJ2-3	TRBV4-1	NA	NA	TGCGCCAGCAGCCAAGCCGCCGGGACTGGCACAGATACGCAGTATTTT	CASSQAAGTGTDTQYF
TRBJ1-2	TRBV21-1	NA	NA	TGTGCCAGCAGCACGTGGGTCTATGGCTACACCTTC	CASSTWVYGYTF
TRBJ2-5	TRBV5-1	NA	NA	TGCGCCAGCAGCCTCGACAGGGAGACCCAGTACTTC	CASSLDRETQYF
TRBJ2-3	TRBV11-2	NA	NA	TGTGCCAGCAGCTTAGATCCAGCCGGCACAGATACGCAGTATTTT	CASSLDPAGTDTQYF
TRBJ1-5	TRBV28	TRBD1	NA	TGTGCCAGCACCTTGGACAGGGCGGCGAATCAGCCCCAGCATTTT	CASTLDRAANQPQHF
TRBJ2-6	TRBV5-1	NA	NA	TGCGCCAGCAGCTTGGCGCCGCTCTCTGGGGCCAACGTCCTGACTTTC	CASSLAPLSGANVLTF
TRBJ2-7	TRBV7-2	NA	NA	TGTGCCAGCAGCACCAGCTCCGGACCCGTTCATAGCGAGCAGTACTTC	CASSTSSGPVHSEQYF
TRBJ2-7	TRBV27	TRBD1	NA	TGTGCCAGCAGTGGGACAGGGCATTCCTACGAGCAGTACTTC	CASSGTGHSYEQYF
TRBJ2-1	TRBV5-1	NA	NA	TGCGCCAGCAGCTCTTCCCCATCCCGGGACTCTCCTAACTTCTTC	CASSSSPSRDSPNFF
TRBJ2-7	TRBV29-1	TRBD1	few	TGCAGCGTTGAGGGGACAGATACCTACGAGCAGTACTTC	CSVEGTDTYEQYF
TRBJ2-5	TRBV7-2	TRBD2	NA	TGTGCCAGCAGCTATAACGGACTAGCGGGCTCCTACGCGGAGACCCAGTACTTC	CASSYNGLAGSYAETQYF
TRBJ2-7	TRBV6-6	NA	NA	TGTGCCAGCAGTCCGACCCTAGAGAGCTACGAGCAGTACTTC	CASSPTLESYEQYF
TRBJ2-1	TRBV4-3	NA	NA	TGCGCCAGCAGCCAAGATAACACGGGAGCCATGTACAATGAGCAGTTCTTC	CASSQDNTGAMYNEQFF
TRBJ2-7	TRBV28	TRBD1	NA	TGTGCCAGCAGCCATGGGGTACAGGGGTACGAGCAGTACTTC	CASSHGVQGYEQYF
TRBJ2-7	TRBV6-6	TRBD2	NA	TGTGCCAGCAGCTCGTCTAGCGGTATAACCTACGAGCAGTACTTC	CASSSSSGITYEQYF
TRBJ2-7	TRBV2	TRBD2	NA	TGTGCCAGCAGCGGAGCGGGAGGCTACGAGCAGTACTTC	CASSGAGGYEQYF
TRBJ2-7	TRBV27	NA	once	TGTGCCAGCAAAAGACAGGCTGGGTCGCTCGAGCAGTACTTC	CASKRQAGSLEQYF
TRBJ2-2	TRBV29-1	TRBD2	NA	TGCAGCGTTCCTCAGGGCGGGGGGGTCACCGGGGAGCTGTTTTTT	CSVPQGGGVTGELFF
TRBJ2-2	TRBV11-2	NA	NA	TGTGCCAGCAGCTTAGATATATCTGTGACAACGAACACCGGGGAGCTGTTTTTT	CASSLDISVTTNTGELFF